This T cell receptor (beta chain) was found in a study of shared clonotypes between healthy human individuals. Across the study: CD4 naive and memory got three plates each, CD8 naive two, CD8 memory one.

Donors were Caucasian adults residing in Nashville, Tennessee, USA. Findings and limits, study-wide: Despite large depth, sorted-subset datasets appeared incompletely sequenced.

Per the study methods: From ImmunoSEQ came sequences covering only the junction and carrying no quality scores, so filtering differed. The protocol was immunoSEQ multiplex PCR, while the TCRdb copy is restricted to in-frame clones and leaves out a portion. V and J calls and clone size are as listed in that table; D and trimming were resolved from the DNA. The sample holds approximately 710,000 clones; 80% to 95% are singletons and the top ten take about 33%. Trimming pared 4 bases from V and 0 bases from J, leaving 6 bases between. The CDR3 is 14 amino acids. Germline-derived CDR1 and CDR2 are MDHEN and SYDVKM. In the case of this clone: Its antigen is as yet unknown.

The source of this sequence is a man aged 18 to 29 in good health. Some clones in this sample may be carry-over from other donors' samples. The sample was memory CD8+ T cells from PBMCs. The subset was: CD45RO+ cells pooled with CCR7-negative TemRA cells. The genes are TRBV28 and TRBJ1-4; D is undetermined. CDR3 DNA: TGTGCCAGCAGTTATCTTGCAACTAATGAAAAACTGTTTTTT. Its protein is CASSYLATNEKLFF.